This T cell receptor beta chain is from a study of beta chain features in type 1 diabetes. CDR1 and CDR2 (germline): MNHEY, SMNVEV (reference sequence). This CDR3 contains 17 residues. Deletions cut 5 bases from V and 3 bases from J, with 20 bases between. TCRB transcripts that were expressed got sequenced, as all of the isolated RNA had been reverse transcribed. Profiled with immunoSEQ multiplex PCR; TCRdb holds only in-frame clones, not every one. The sample includes 350,000 to 450,000 clones, approximately 15% of them seen just once. The V and J genes are TRBV27 and TRBJ2-1; D is uncertain. The specimen sequenced was naive CD4+ T cells from blood. This TCR derives from a woman younger than 35 in good health. The CDR3 loop is CASSSEMTGSGYNEQFF. The CDR3, as DNA: TGTGCCAGCAGTAGCGAAATGACGGGTTCTGGCTACAATGAGCAGTTCTTC.